The entry below gives a single T cell receptor beta chain sequence along with its context. Its antigen is not known. These data are taken from a study of shared clonotypes between healthy human individuals. Study-level background: Aged 18 to 49, the donors were two women and a few men.

Study-level findings and limits: Shared clonotypes across all four donors exceeded non-shared ones in generation probability.

Method: immunoSEQ multiplex PCR; TCRdb's copy keeps in-frame clones and lacks some. Of hundreds of thousands of clones listed, around 93% were seen once; the top ten hold less than 25%. Only CD45RO-negative cells positively selected for CCR7 counted as naive CD8 cells, so terminally differentiated effector memory CD45RA+ cells were excluded. The origin of this receptor is a man younger than 40 in good health. Material for sequencing was naive CD8+ T cells sorted from blood.

CDR3 bases: TGCAGCGTTTTGGGTGGGAACACCGGGGAGCTGTTTTTT. This translates into CSVLGGNTGELFF. The chain is built from TRBV29-1 and TRBJ2-2; D not certain. CDR1 and CDR2 (germline): SQVTM, ANQGSEA. The CDR3 totals 13 residues. V shed 5 bases and J shed 1 base, with 8 bases lying between them.